The T cell receptor (beta chain) under discussion was sequenced for a study of Graves' ophthalmopathy and Graves' hyperthyroidism. Findings and limits, study-wide: Among thyroid clonotypes expanded above 0.001 frequency, most also appeared in blood. The model's ophthalmopathy progression predictions had more than 55% sensitivity and roughly 72% specificity.

Points on this clonotype: Its matching antigen is unknown. The germline gene is not matched at one end of the junction; a read error may be the cause.

Amplified material comprised TCR beta CDR3 regions derived from RNA transcripts. Amplification began with first-round RT-PCR using HTBI primers, then second-round multiplex PCR was performed. A single record per CDR3 protein comes from TCRdb applying MiXCR to the multiplex PCR reads. Of some 200,000 distinct CDR3 sequences in the sample, 25% to 35% were seen once. The CDR3 loop spans 12 amino acids. The germline V gene has CDR1 MNHEY and CDR2 SVGEGT. Other autoimmune disease, uncontrolled infection, pregnancy and lactation led to exclusion. From fresh peripheral blood, 8 to 10 ml in volume, the PBMCs were obtained.

The chain joins TRBV6-2 or TRBV6-3 to TRBJ1-5, with unresolved D. What was sequenced was peripheral blood. The receptor comes from a man between 50 and 59 years old with Graves' ophthalmopathy. CDR3 sequence (DNA): TGTGCCAGCAGGTACTCGCCCACGTCCCAGCATTTT. Protein sequence: CASRYSPTSQHF.